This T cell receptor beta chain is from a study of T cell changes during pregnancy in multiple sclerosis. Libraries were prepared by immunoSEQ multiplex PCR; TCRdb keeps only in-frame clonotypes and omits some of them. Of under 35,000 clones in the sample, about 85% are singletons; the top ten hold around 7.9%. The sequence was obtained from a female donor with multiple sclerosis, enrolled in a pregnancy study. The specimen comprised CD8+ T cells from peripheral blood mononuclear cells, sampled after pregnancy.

CDR3 amino acids: CASSEGHPPQHF. In DNA form, the CDR3 reads TGTGCCAGCAGTGAGGGACACCCGCCCCAGCATTTT. This chain connects TRBV28 to TRBJ1-5; TRBD1 might be the D (6 bases). The CDR3 extends over 12 amino acids. Germline CDR1 and CDR2: MDHEN and SYDVKM. Between the trimmed V and J ends, which lost 5 bases and 9 bases, there was a span of 11 bases.